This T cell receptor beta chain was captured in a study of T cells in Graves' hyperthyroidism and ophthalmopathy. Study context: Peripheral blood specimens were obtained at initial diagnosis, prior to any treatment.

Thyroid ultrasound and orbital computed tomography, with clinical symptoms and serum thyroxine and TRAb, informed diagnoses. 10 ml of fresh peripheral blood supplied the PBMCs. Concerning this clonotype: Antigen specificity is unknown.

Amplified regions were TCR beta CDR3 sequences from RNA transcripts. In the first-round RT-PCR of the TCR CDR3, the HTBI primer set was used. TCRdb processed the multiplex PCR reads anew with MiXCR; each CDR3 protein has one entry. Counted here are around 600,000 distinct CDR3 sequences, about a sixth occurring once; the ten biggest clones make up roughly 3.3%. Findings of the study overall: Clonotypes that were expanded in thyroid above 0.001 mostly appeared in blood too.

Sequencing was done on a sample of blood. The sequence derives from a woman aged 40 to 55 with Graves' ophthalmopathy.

CDR3 loop: CSVEDNGGAQDEQFF. Written as DNA, the CDR3 is TGCAGCGTTGAGGATAACGGGGGGGCTCAGGATGAGCAGTTCTTC. The gene calls are TRBV29-1 and TRBJ2-1; 8 bases agree with TRBD2. There are 15 residues in the CDR3. Germline lookup yields CDR1 SQVTM and CDR2 ANQGSEA. V dropped 3 bases and J dropped 8; count of bases not matched to a gene: 12.